The rows below give T cell receptor beta chains drawn from one sample of a study of Graves' ophthalmopathy and Graves' hyperthyroidism. In TCRdb, the multiplex PCR reads were re-called with MiXCR into one record per CDR3 protein. Among over 200,000 distinct CDR3 sequences listed, just under 30% were seen once. The sample consisted of peripheral blood. Receptors were obtained from a man in his forties or fifties with Graves' ophthalmopathy. The CDR3 runs from the conserved cysteine through the conserved F or W. D genes are given only for firm matches.

j_call: TRBJ1-2; d_call: TRBD1; v_call: TRBV6-1; cdr3_aa: CASRFGTGIGYTF
j_call: TRBJ2-5; d_call: .; v_call: TRBV6-1; cdr3_aa: CATSDLGPSETQYF
j_call: TRBJ2-7; d_call: .; v_call: TRBV12-3/TRBV12-4; cdr3_aa: CASRVSDYEQYF
j_call: TRBJ2-7; d_call: .; v_call: TRBV7-8; cdr3_aa: CASSLADAYEQYF
j_call: TRBJ2-2; d_call: .; v_call: TRBV12-3/TRBV12-4; cdr3_aa: CASSLTGYSITGELFF
j_call: TRBJ1-5; d_call: TRBD1; v_call: TRBV28; cdr3_aa: CASSSGQGERNQPQHF
j_call: TRBJ1-1; d_call: TRBD1; v_call: TRBV29-1; cdr3_aa: CSVSTGETEAFF
j_call: TRBJ1-2; d_call: TRBD1; v_call: TRBV12-3/TRBV12-4; cdr3_aa: CASSDSGQGNRYTF
j_call: TRBJ1-2; d_call: .; v_call: TRBV29-1; cdr3_aa: CSVEEIKDGYTF
j_call: TRBJ2-5; d_call: TRBD2; v_call: TRBV7-3; cdr3_aa: CEGQRGSQETQYF
j_call: TRBJ2-5; d_call: TRBD1; v_call: TRBV20-1; cdr3_aa: CSARGQGEETQYF
j_call: TRBJ2-7; d_call: TRBD1; v_call: TRBV6-1; cdr3_aa: CASSVYRDREYEQYF
j_call: TRBJ1-3; d_call: .; v_call: TRBV5-1; cdr3_aa: CASSLGTAGNTIYF